The present TCR beta chain was sequenced within a study of Ad26.COV2.S vaccination and SARS-CoV-2 variants. V was pared by 2 bases and J by 5 bases, with 5 bases of the junction left unmatched. The CDR3 spans 14 residues. CDR1 is MNHEY and CDR2 is SVGEGT in the germline V gene. This sample's treatment: roughly 18 received Ad26.COV2.S at low or high dose, single or two shots; 5 received placebo; per-sample allocation not given. Each sample was drawn 63 days after the first injection (of vaccine or placebo). This adult donor, from Boston, was 18-55 years old. Data came from immunoSEQ multiplex PCR; TCRdb stores just in-frame clones and leaves some out. Of 330,000 or so clones listed, approximately 87% are singletons.

The material was peripheral blood, obtained in a trial of Ad26.COV2.S vaccine versus placebo. The chain joins TRBV6-2 or TRBV6-3 to TRBJ1-2; TRBD1 agrees at 7 bases. This TCR derives from a person between 18 and 65 years old who received the Ad26.COV2.S COVID-19 vaccine or a placebo. The CDR3 bases are TGTGCCAGCAGTTACAGGGGGCATGAGTATGGCTACACCTTC. Protein product: CASSYRGHEYGYTF.